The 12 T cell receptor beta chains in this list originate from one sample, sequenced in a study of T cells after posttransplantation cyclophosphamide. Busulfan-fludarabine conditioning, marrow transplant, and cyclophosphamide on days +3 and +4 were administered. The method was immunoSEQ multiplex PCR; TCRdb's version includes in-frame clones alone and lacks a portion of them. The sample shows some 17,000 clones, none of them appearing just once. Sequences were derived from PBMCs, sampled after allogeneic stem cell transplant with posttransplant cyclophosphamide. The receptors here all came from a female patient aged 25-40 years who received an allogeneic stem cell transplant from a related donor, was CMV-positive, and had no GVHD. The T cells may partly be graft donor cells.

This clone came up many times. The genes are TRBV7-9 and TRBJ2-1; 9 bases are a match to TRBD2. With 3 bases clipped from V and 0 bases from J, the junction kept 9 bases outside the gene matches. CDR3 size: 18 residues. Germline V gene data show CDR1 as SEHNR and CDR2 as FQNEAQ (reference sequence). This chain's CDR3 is CASSFTAWREGSYNEQFF. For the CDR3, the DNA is TGTGCCAGCAGCTTTACTGCATGGCGGGAGGGCTCCTACAATGAGCAGTTCTTC.

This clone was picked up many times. The CDR3 DNA is TGTGCCAGCAGCGCCGAAGGAGTCAACTACGAGCAGTACTTC. It encodes CASSAEGVNYEQYF. The chain is built from TRBV7-9 and TRBJ2-7, with D unresolved. Germline CDR1 reads SEHNR; CDR2 reads FQNEAQ (reference sequence). Trimming removed 5 bases from V and 3 bases from J, with 14 bases in between. The CDR3 length is 14 residues.

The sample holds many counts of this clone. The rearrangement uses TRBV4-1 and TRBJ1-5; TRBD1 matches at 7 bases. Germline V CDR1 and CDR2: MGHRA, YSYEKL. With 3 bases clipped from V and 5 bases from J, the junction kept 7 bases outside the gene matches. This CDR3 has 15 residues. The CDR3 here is CASSHATGEYQPQHF. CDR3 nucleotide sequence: TGCGCCAGCAGCCATGCAACAGGGGAGTATCAGCCCCAGCATTTT.

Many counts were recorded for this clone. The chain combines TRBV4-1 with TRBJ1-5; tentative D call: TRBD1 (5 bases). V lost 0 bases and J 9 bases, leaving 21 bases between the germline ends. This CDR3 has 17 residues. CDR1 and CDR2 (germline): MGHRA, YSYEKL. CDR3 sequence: CASSQDNRPSSLGPQHF. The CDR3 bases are TGCGCCAGCAGCCAAGATAACAGGCCCTCCTCCCTAGGGCCCCAGCATTTT.

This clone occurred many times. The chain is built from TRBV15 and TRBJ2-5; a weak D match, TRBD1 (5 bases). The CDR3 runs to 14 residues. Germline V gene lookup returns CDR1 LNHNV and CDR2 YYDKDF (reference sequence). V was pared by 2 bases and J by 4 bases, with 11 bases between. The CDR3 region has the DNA TGTGCCACCAGCAGACAGGGCTCCAGAGAGACCCAGTACTTC. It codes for CATSRQGSRETQYF.

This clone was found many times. The DNA for the CDR3 is TGTGCCAGCAAGACTACTTCCTACGAGCAGTACTTC. It encodes CASKTTSYEQYF. The chain has TRBV28 and TRBJ2-7, with D perhaps TRBD2 (5 bases). The CDR3 is 12 residues long. Germline V gene sequence: CDR1 MDHEN, CDR2 SYDVKM. Trimming stripped 7 bases from V and 1 base from J, with 8 bases between.

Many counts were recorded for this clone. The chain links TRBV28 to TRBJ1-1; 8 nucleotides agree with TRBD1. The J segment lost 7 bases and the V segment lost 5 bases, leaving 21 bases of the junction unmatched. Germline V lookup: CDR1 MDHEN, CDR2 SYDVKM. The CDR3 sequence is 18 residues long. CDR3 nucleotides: TGTGCCAGCAGTCCCCCACCCGGACAGGGTCGAGGCGGAGGTGAAGCTTTCTTT. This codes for CASSPPPGQGRGGGEAFF.

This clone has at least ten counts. The DNA for the CDR3 is TGTGCCAGCAGTTTAGCCATGGCCGGGACTGAGAATGAAAAACTGTTTTTT. Translation gives CASSLAMAGTENEKLFF. This sequence joins TRBV28 and TRBJ1-4, with D maybe TRBD1 (5 bases). There are 17 residues in the CDR3. CDR1 is MDHEN and CDR2 is SYDVKM in the germline V gene. V lost 2 bases and J 5 bases, leaving 18 bases between the germline ends.

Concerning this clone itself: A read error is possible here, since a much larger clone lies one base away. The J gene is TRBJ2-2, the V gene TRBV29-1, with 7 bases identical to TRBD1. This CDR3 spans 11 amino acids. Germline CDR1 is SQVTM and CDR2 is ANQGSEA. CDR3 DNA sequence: TGCAGCGGGGACAGCGCCGGGGAGCCGTTTTTT. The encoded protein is CSGDSAGEPFF.

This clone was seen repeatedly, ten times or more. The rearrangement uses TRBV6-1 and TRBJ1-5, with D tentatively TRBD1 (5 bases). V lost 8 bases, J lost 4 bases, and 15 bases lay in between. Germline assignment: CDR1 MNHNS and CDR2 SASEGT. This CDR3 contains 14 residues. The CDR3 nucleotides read TGTGCCAGCGGACGAGGCAGGGCGAATCAGCCCCAGCATTTT. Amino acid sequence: CASGRGRANQPQHF.

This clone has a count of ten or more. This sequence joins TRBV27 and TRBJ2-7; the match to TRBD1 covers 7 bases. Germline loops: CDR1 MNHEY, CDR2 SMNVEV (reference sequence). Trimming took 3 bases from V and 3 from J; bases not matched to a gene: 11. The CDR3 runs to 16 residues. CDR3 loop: CASSFRQGLTDYEQYF. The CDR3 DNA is TGTGCCAGCAGTTTCAGACAGGGTTTGACGGACTACGAGCAGTACTTC.

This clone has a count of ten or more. CDR3 residues: CASSSRYNEQFF. The CDR3 DNA sequence: TGTGCCAGCAGCTCGAGATACAATGAGCAGTTCTTC. The chain couples TRBV7-2 to TRBJ2-1; D gene uncertain. The CDR3 has 12 amino acids. Germline V gives CDR1 SGHTA, CDR2 FQGNSA. The V end was cut by 4 bases, the J end by 4 bases, with 5 bases between. The whole variable domain, filled in from reference TRBV7-2 and TRBJ2-1, reads GAGVSQSPSNKVTEKGKDVELRCDPISGHTALYWYRQSLGQGLEFLIYFQGNSAPDKSGLPSDRFSAERTGGSVSTLTIQRTQQEDSAVYLCASSSRYNEQFFGPGTRLTVL.